Below are 17 T cell receptor beta chains sequenced from a single sample in a study of shared T cell receptors in the human thymus. Libraries were prepared by immunoSEQ multiplex PCR; TCRdb keeps only in-frame clonotypes and omits some of them. Seen here are under 450,000 clones, approximately 95% observed once, and the top ten hold around 0.018%. What was sequenced was thymocytes. All receptors come from a human donor.

V gene TRBV28 combines with J gene TRBJ2-3; 10 bases are shared with TRBD2. The junction had 5 bases not matched to a gene; V was cut back by 5 bases and J by 6 bases. Germline CDR1 reads MDHEN; CDR2 reads SYDVKM. This CDR3 region has 14 residues. The CDR3 sequence is CASSPSGRADTQYF. CDR3 sequence (DNA): TGTGCCAGCAGTCCGAGCGGGAGGGCGGATACGCAGTATTTT.

The V call is TRBV28, the J call TRBJ1-2; TRBD1 might be the D (5 bases). Germline values: CDR1 MDHEN, CDR2 SYDVKM. The CDR3 contains 15 residues. The V and J ends lost 2 bases and 4 bases respectively, with 14 bases between them. CDR3: CASSLKGRVFYGYTF. The CDR3 DNA follows: TGTGCCAGCAGTTTAAAGGGGAGAGTATTCTATGGCTACACCTTC.

This chain connects TRBV5-4 to TRBJ2-2; no clear D gene. Trimming cost V 4 bases and J 7 bases, with 11 bases left between them. Germline assignment: CDR1 SGHNT and CDR2 YYREEE (reference sequence). The CDR3 has 13 residues. CDR3 amino acids: CASSPVFGGELFF. The CDR3 DNA reads TGTGCCAGCAGCCCCGTTTTTGGCGGGGAGCTGTTTTTT.

The V gene is TRBV5-1, the J gene TRBJ2-5; perhaps TRBD1 as D (5 bases). Germline V gene data show CDR1 as SGHRS and CDR2 as YFSETQ. The germline V and J ends were trimmed by 4 bases and 7 bases, with 20 bases remaining between them. This CDR3 has 15 residues. The CDR3 region is CASSPIPRVEGTQYF. The CDR3 nucleotides are TGCGCCAGCAGCCCCATCCCCAGGGTCGAAGGGACCCAGTACTTC.

This rearrangement joins TRBV27 to TRBJ2-7; 9 nucleotides agree with TRBD1. CDR3 length: 15 residues. V was clipped by 3 bases and J by 6 bases; unmatched bases: 9. Germline loops: CDR1 MNHEY, CDR2 SMNVEV (reference sequence). CDR3: CASSFMDRGPLEQYF. The DNA for the CDR3 is TGTGCCAGCAGTTTCATGGACAGGGGACCGCTCGAGCAGTACTTC.

This chain joins TRBV6-4 and TRBJ2-7; D not resolved. CDR3 size: 12 residues. Germline CDR1 reads MRHNA; CDR2 reads SNTAGT. The ends were cut back, 6 bases at V and 3 bases at J, with 9 bases in the middle. For the CDR3, the DNA is TGTGCCAGCAGGGCTAGGAACTACGAGCAGTACTTC. Translation: CASRARNYEQYF.

The chain carries TRBV4-3 and TRBJ2-7; 7 bases match TRBD2. Germline CDR1 is LGHNA and CDR2 is YSLEER. CDR3 length: 20 amino acids. V trimming: 1 base; J trimming: 0 bases; junction bases outside the gene matches: 18. This CDR3 reads CASSQARRGGKRGDSYEQYF. The CDR3 DNA follows: TGCGCCAGCAGCCAAGCTCGAAGGGGAGGGAAGCGGGGCGACTCCTACGAGCAGTACTTC.

The CDR3: CASSLGNEQYF. CDR3 nucleotides: TGTGCCAGCAGCTTGGGGAACGAGCAGTACTTC. The chain recombines TRBV5-6 with TRBJ2-7; no clear D. Deletions cut 0 bases from V and 5 bases from J, with 3 bases between. This CDR3 is built from 11 residues. Germline V gene data show CDR1 as SGHDT and CDR2 as YYEEEE.

The chain employs TRBV7-9 and TRBJ2-3, with D uncertain. The CDR3 is 13 amino acids. With 2 bases removed from V and 0 bases from J, the gap between germline ends came to 3 bases. Per the germline V gene, CDR1 is SEHNR and CDR2 is FQNEAQ (reference sequence). The chain's CDR3 is CASSLWSTDTQYF. The CDR3 coding sequence is TGTGCCAGCAGCTTATGGAGCACAGATACGCAGTATTTT.

This clone was observed a single time. Compared with germline, one end of the junction differs, possibly owing to a read error. CDR3 in amino acids: CASSPRGGDWAGSSQPQHF. The DNA of the CDR3 is TGTGCCAGCTCACCGCGCGGGGGGGACTGGGCAGGGAGCAGTCAGCCCCAGCATTTT. The chain employs TRBV18 and TRBJ1-5; TRBD1 is a possible D gene (5 bases). The CDR3 spans 19 residues. Germline-derived CDR1 and CDR2 are KGHSH and LQKENI.

CDR3 loop: CAWSRGLLGQPQHF. Written as DNA, the CDR3 is TGTGCCTGGAGTCGAGGGTTATTGGGTCAGCCCCAGCATTTT. This chain joins TRBV30 and TRBJ1-5; D remains unclear. Trimming pared 2 bases from V and 6 bases from J, leaving 14 bases between. The V gene's germline CDR1 is GTSNPN and CDR2 SVGIG (reference sequence). CDR3 length: 14 amino acids.

The rearrangement joins TRBV27 to TRBJ2-1; a possible D gene is TRBD2 (6 bases). Germline CDR1 and CDR2: MNHEY and SMNVEV (reference sequence). V was shortened by 0 bases and J by 0 bases, with 21 bases between the two germline ends. The CDR3 is 20 amino acids. The CDR3: CASSLSVGGRVRSSYNEQFF. The DNA for the CDR3 is TGTGCCAGCAGTTTATCTGTCGGGGGTAGGGTAAGATCCTCCTACAATGAGCAGTTCTTC.

This clone was counted between two and nine times. The chain carries TRBV23-1 and TRBJ1-1; 8 nucleotides agree with TRBD1. TRBV23-1 is treated as an ORF (open reading frame) with a function not yet certain. Trimming cost V 7 bases and J 10 bases; bases outside gene matches: 5. This CDR3 has 11 residues. The CDR3 region has the DNA TGCGCCAGCACCGGGGACAGGAGAGCTTTCTTT. Translating it yields CASTGDRRAFF.

To note about this clone: Other DNA sequences in the same sample also yield this CDR3. CDR3 residues: CSVEATSGGTYEQYF. The CDR3 coding sequence is TGCAGCGTTGAAGCCACTAGCGGGGGAACCTACGAGCAGTACTTC. The rearrangement links TRBV29-1 to TRBJ2-7; 11 bases map to TRBD2. This CDR3 has 15 amino acids. Germline CDR1 and CDR2: SQVTM and ANQGSEA. Trimming cost V 1 base and J 2 bases; bases outside gene matches: 4.

The chain uses TRBV18 and TRBJ2-7, with 10 bases that match TRBD2. The CDR3 runs to 22 residues. V lost 0 bases to trimming and J lost 0 bases; unmatched junction nucleotides: 20. Germline V lookup: CDR1 KGHSH, CDR2 LQKENI. The CDR3 DNA reads TGTGCCAGCTCACCACCGGATATTAGTAGCGGGAGGCCCGGATCTCCCTCCTACGAGCAGTACTTC. This sequence encodes CASSPPDISSGRPGSPSYEQYF.

The V call is TRBV27, the J call TRBJ1-1; D call uncertain. The CDR3 loop spans 16 amino acids. Germline lookup yields CDR1 MNHEY and CDR2 SMNVEV (reference sequence). The V and J ends lost 1 base and 3 bases respectively, with 15 bases between them. The CDR3 nucleotides read TGTGCCAGCAGTTTATGGACCAGGCGGATGGACACTGAAGCTTTCTTT. Its translation: CASSLWTRRMDTEAFF.

This chain uses TRBV7-9 with TRBJ2-5; 8 bases match TRBD2. Germline CDR1 reads SEHNR; CDR2 reads FQNEAQ (reference sequence). J lost 4 bases, V lost 2 bases, and 6 bases had no gene match. This CDR3 spans 15 amino acids. The CDR3 here is CASSLWSREGETQYF. The CDR3 bases are TGTGCCAGCAGCTTATGGAGTCGGGAGGGAGAGACCCAGTACTTC.